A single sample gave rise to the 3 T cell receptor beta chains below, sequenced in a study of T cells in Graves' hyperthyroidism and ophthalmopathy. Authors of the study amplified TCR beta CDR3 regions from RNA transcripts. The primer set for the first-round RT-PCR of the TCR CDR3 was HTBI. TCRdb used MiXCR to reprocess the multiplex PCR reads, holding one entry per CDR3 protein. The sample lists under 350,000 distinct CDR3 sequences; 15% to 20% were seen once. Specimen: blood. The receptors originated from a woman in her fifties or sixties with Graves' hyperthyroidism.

CDR3 sequence (DNA): TGTGCCATCAGGGACAGGGGGCCTAATGAAAAACTGTTTTTT. Protein product: CAIRDRGPNEKLFF. V and J are TRBV10-3 and TRBJ1-4; TRBD1 aligns across 11 bases. This CDR3 has 14 residues. With V trimmed by 6 bases and J by 3 bases, 0 bases remained unmatched. CDR1 is ENHRY and CDR2 is SYGVKD in the germline V gene.

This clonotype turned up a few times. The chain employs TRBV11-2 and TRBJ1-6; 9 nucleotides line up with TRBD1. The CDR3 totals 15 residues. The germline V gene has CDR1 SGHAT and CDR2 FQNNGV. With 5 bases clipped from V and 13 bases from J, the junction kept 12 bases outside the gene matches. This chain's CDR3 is CASSPPGQGIAPLHF. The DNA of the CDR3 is TGTGCCAGCAGCCCCCCGGGACAGGGCATTGCGCCCCTCCACTTT.

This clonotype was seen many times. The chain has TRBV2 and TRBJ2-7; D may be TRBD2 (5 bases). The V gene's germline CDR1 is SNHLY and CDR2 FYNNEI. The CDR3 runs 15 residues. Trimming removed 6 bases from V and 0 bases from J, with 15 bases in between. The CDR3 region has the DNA TGTGCCAGCAGGAGGACTGTCGGGCTCTCCTACGAGCAGTACGTC. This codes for CASRRTVGLSYEQYV.